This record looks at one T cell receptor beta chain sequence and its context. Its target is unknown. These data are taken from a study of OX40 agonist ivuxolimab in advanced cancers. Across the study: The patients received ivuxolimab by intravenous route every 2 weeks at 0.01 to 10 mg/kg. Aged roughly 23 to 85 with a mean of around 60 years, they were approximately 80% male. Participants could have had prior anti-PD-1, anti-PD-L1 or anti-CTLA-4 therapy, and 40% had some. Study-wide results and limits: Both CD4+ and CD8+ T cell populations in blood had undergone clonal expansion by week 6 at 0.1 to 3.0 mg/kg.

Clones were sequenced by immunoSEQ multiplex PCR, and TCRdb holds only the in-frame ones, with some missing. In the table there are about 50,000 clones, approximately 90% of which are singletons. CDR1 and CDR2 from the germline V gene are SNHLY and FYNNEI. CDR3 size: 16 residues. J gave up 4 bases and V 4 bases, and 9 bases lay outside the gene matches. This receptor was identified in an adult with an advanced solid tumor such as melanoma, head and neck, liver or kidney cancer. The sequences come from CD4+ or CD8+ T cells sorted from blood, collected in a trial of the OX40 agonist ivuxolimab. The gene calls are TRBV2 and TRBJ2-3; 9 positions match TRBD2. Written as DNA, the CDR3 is TGTGCCAGCAGTGGGTCAGGGTTAGCGGGAGCAGATACGCAGTATTTT. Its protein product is CASSGSGLAGADTQYF.